These T cell receptor beta chains were read from a single sample in a study of T cells in Graves' hyperthyroidism and ophthalmopathy. MiXCR was run by TCRdb on the multiplex PCR reads, yielding one entry per CDR3 protein. The table includes 400,000 to 500,000 distinct CDR3 sequences, about 14% detected once. Input material: blood. The receptors come from a man aged 18 to 29 with Graves' ophthalmopathy. CDR3s include the opening cysteine and the closing phenylalanine or tryptophan. The D gene is left open where the match is weak. A row's size may be missing; if present it is once, few, many or a size class.

v_call,cdr3_length,d_call,j_call,clone_size,cdr3_nt,cdr3_aa
TRBV9,15,TRBD1,TRBJ2-1,many,TGTGCCAGCAGCGTTCTGTCCGGGACAGGCGATGAGCAGTTCTTC,CASSVLSGTGDEQFF
TRBV10-3,14,-,TRBJ1-2,-,TGTGCCATCAGTCTCGGAGAGGGGACGGATGGCTACACCTTC,CAISLGEGTDGYTF
TRBV20-1,13,-,TRBJ2-6,many,TGCAGTGCCCGGACAGCTGGGGCCAACGTCCTGACTTTC,CSARTAGANVLTF
TRBV19,14,TRBD1,TRBJ2-5,-,TGTGCCAGTAGTATAACAGGGGGCGCGGAGACCCAGTACTTC,CASSITGGAETQYF
TRBV20-1,13,-,TRBJ1-5,many,TGCAGTGCTAGGACAGATAGCAATCAGCCCCAGCATTTT,CSARTDSNQPQHF
TRBV5-4,17,TRBD2,TRBJ2-2,-,TGTGCCAGCAGCCGGAAAGGGAGCGGGAGGGTTAACGGGGAGCTGTTTTTT,CASSRKGSGRVNGELFF
TRBV10-3,13,-,TRBJ2-5,many,TGTGCCATCAGTGTTCGGGGGCAAGAGACCCAGTACTTC,CAISVRGQETQYF
TRBV6-1,15,TRBD1,TRBJ1-2,many,TGTGCCAGCAGTGAAACGGACAGGCTTGGCTATGGCTACACCTTC,CASSETDRLGYGYTF
TRBV7-9,13,-,TRBJ2-7,many,TGTGCCAGCAGCTCAGAAGGGGGGCACGAGCAGTACTTC,CASSSEGGHEQYF
TRBV30,14,-,TRBJ1-5,many,TGTGCCTGGAGCCCTGGACTCGTGTGGGCGCCCCAGCATTTT,CAWSPGLVWAPQHF
TRBV10-3,15,-,TRBJ2-5,many,TGTGCCATCAGAGGAGATACCGTCTTACAAGAGACCCAGTACTTC,CAIRGDTVLQETQYF
TRBV27,13,TRBD1,TRBJ1-2,-,TGTGCCAGCAGTTTTTCGGACAGGGATGGCTACACCTTC,CASSFSDRDGYTF
TRBV6-1,14,-,TRBJ2-7,few,TGTGCCAGCAGTTATGACAGGTTCTCCTACGAGCAGTACTTC,CASSYDRFSYEQYF
TRBV11-2,15,TRBD2,TRBJ2-7,many,TGTGCCAGCAGCTTAGTCGGTAGCGGGGTCTACGAGCAGTACTTC,CASSLVGSGVYEQYF
TRBV2,17,TRBD2,TRBJ2-1,-,TGTGCCAGCTCACGGGGACTAGCGGGAGGACTATACAATGAGCAGTTCTTC,CASSRGLAGGLYNEQFF
TRBV30,15,-,TRBJ2-7,many,TGTGCCTTTACAGGGCCCGTAGTAGGAGCCTACGAGCAGTACTTC,CAFTGPVVGAYEQYF
TRBV11-2,12,-,TRBJ2-7,many,TGTGCCAGCAGTTTGACAGTGGGAGAGCAGTACTTC,CASSLTVGEQYF
TRBV24-1,17,TRBD1,TRBJ2-6,-,TGTGCCACCAGTGACGGACAGGGGGCGACTGGGGCCAACGTCCTGACTTTC,CATSDGQGATGANVLTF
TRBV24-1,16,-,TRBJ2-3,many,TGTGCCACCAGTGATTTAGGGGAGGACCGTGCAGATACGCAGTATTTT,CATSDLGEDRADTQYF
TRBV12-3/TRBV12-4,12,TRBD1,TRBJ1-1,many,TGTGCCAGCAGACCAGGACAGGCTGAAGCTTTCTTT,CASRPGQAEAFF
TRBV6-4,14,TRBD2,TRBJ2-3,many,TGTGCCAGCAGTACGGGACTAGCAGCAGATACGCAGTATTTT,CASSTGLAADTQYF
TRBV6-5,13,TRBD1,TRBJ1-2,many,TGTGCCAGCAGTTACGGGACAGGGTTCGGCTACACCTTC,CASSYGTGFGYTF
TRBV5-1,17,TRBD2,TRBJ2-3,many,TGCGCCAGCAGCGGATGGGGCGGGGGGGAAGACACAGATACGCAGTATTTT,CASSGWGGGEDTDTQYF
TRBV12-3/TRBV12-4,12,-,TRBJ1-5,many,TGTGCCAGCAGTTTAGGAGAGGCGCCCCAGCATTTT,CASSLGEAPQHF
TRBV6-1,11,-,TRBJ1-2,many,TGTGCCAGCTCCCGGGACATAAACTACACCTTC,CASSRDINYTF
TRBV5-1,17,TRBD2,TRBJ2-1,few,TGCGCCAGCAGCTTACCCTCCGGGACTAGCCTCTACAATGAGCAGTTCTTC,CASSLPSGTSLYNEQFF
TRBV20-1,15,-,TRBJ1-1,many,TGCAGTGCTAGAGGGGGGGGCGGGATGAACACTGAAGCTTTCTTT,CSARGGGGMNTEAFF
TRBV10-3,17,TRBD2,TRBJ2-3,few,TGTGCCATCAGTGAAGGACTAGCGGGAGTACAAACAGATACGCAGTATTTT,CAISEGLAGVQTDTQYF
TRBV15,13,-,TRBJ2-1,few,TGTGCCACCAGCAGAGATGTCAACCTTTATTCGTTCTTC,CATSRDVNLYSFF
TRBV7-8,16,TRBD2,TRBJ2-2,-,TGTGCCAGCAGCTTGGGACTAGCGCTCGACACCGGGGAGCTGTTTTTT,CASSLGLALDTGELFF
TRBV27,14,-,TRBJ1-2,many,TGTGCCAGCAGTTTGGGGGGCCTTCACTATGGCTACACCTTC,CASSLGGLHYGYTF
TRBV2,15,TRBD1,TRBJ2-7,-,TGTGCCAGCACTCCGGGACAGGGAGTATCCTACGAGCAGTACTTC,CASTPGQGVSYEQYF
TRBV2,15,TRBD1,TRBJ2-1,many,TGTGCCAGCAGTGAAAGGGACAGGGGGAGGAATGAGCAGTTCTTC,CASSERDRGRNEQFF